This record covers a single T cell receptor beta chain. This record belongs to a study of T cells in Graves' hyperthyroidism and ophthalmopathy. Researchers amplified the TCR beta CDR3 regions from RNA transcripts. HTBI primers drove first-round RT-PCR of the TCR CDR3. One entry per CDR3 protein results from TCRdb running MiXCR on the multiplex PCR reads. Here the sample spans about 760,000 distinct CDR3 sequences, just over 35% being singletons. Exclusion of patients followed from uncontrolled infection, other autoimmune disease, pregnancy or lactation. What was sequenced was blood. This receptor was taken from a woman aged 40 to 49 with Graves' hyperthyroidism.

The CDR3 DNA reads TGCAGTGCTAGCCCGGGACAGGGCGGGCAGCCCCAGCATTTT. Translated, it gives CSASPGQGGQPQHF. The chain joins TRBV20-1 to TRBJ1-5, with 9 bases lining up with TRBD1. V was pared by 3 bases and J by 7 bases, with 7 bases of the junction left unmatched. The CDR3 spans 14 residues. CDR1 and CDR2 from the germline V gene are DFQATT and SNEGSKA (reference sequence).